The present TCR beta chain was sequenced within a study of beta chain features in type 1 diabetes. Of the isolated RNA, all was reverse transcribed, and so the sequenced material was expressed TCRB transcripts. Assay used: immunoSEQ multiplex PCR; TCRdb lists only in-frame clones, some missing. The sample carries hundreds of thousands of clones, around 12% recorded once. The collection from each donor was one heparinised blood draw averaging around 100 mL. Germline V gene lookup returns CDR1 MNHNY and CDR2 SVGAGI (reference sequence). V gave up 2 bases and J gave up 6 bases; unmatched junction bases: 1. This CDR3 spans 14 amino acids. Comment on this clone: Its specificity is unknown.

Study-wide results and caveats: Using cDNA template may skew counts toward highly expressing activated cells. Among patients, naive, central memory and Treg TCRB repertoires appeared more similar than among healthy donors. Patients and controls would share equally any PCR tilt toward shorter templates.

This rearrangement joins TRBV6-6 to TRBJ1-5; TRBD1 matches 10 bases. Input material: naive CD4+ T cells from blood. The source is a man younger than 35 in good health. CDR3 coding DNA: TGTGCCAGCAGTTACGGGGACAGGGGTCAGCCCCAGCATTTT. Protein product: CASSYGDRGQPQHF.